The entry that follows covers one T cell receptor beta chain sequence. This sample was taken from a study of blood T cell repertoires in COVID-19. TCRdb's copy holds only in-frame clones and misses some; the assay was immunoSEQ multiplex PCR. The sample has 150,000 or so clones; over 75% are singletons. Germline assignment: CDR1 MNHNY and CDR2 SVGAGI (reference sequence). CDR3 length: 14 residues. Trimming removed 6 bases from V and 6 bases from J; junction bases left unmatched: 6. This TCR was recovered from a man in his 60s with COVID-19, enrolled during active disease. V usage is TRBV6-6 and J usage is TRBJ1-4, with 8 bases identical to TRBD1. What was sequenced was peripheral blood. DNA for the CDR3: TGTGCCAGCAGGCCAGGGGGCGCCTATGAAAAACTGTTTTTT. Amino acids: CASRPGGAYEKLFF.